This T cell receptor (beta chain) was sequenced in a study of blood T cell repertoires in COVID-19. Using immunoSEQ multiplex PCR, the repertoire was profiled, and TCRdb retains in-frame clones only, with some absent. The sample lists roughly 250,000 clones; approximately 91% were seen once. The TCR sequence derives from a woman in her thirties or forties with acute COVID-19. The sequencing sample was made of PBMCs or T cells enriched from blood (not recorded which).

In DNA form, the CDR3 reads TGTGCCAGTGGGACAGGGGGCCTCGGCCTCTCCTACGAGCAGTACTTC. It translates to CASGTGGLGLSYEQYF. The V call is TRBV19, the J call TRBJ2-7; 12 bases align to TRBD1. After removal of 8 bases from V and 0 bases from J, the junction contained 8 bases not matched to a gene. The CDR3 runs to 16 residues. Germline lookup yields CDR1 LNHDA and CDR2 SQIVND (reference sequence).